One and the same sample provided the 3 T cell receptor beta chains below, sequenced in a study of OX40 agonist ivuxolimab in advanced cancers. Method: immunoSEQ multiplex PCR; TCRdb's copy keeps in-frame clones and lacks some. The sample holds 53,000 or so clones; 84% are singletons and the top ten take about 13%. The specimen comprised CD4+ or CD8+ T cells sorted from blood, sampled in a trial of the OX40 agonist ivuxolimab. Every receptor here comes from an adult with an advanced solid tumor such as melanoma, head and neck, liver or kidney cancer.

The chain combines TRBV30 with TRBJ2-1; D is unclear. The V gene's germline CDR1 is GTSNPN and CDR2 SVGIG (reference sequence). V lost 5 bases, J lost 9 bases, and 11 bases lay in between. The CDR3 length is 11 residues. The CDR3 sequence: CAWGVVGEQFF. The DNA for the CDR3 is TGTGCCTGGGGGGTGGTTGGTGAGCAGTTCTTC.

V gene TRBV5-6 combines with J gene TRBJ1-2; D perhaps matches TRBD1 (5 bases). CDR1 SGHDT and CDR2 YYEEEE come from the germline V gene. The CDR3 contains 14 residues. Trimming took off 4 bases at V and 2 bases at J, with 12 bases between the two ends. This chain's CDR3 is CASSPTGRNYGYTF. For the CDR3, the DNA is TGTGCCAGCAGCCCTACGGGACGAAACTATGGCTACACCTTC.

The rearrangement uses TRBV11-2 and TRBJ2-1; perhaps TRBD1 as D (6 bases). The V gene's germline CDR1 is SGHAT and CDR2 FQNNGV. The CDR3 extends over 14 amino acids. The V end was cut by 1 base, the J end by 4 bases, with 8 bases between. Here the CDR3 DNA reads TGTGCCAGCAGCTTAGGACAGGATTACAATGAGCAGTTCTTC. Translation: CASSLGQDYNEQFF.